Included here is one T cell receptor (beta chain) sequence, with context. The sample carries other DNA sequences with the same CDR3. The sample is drawn from a study of PD-1 blockade in mismatch repair-deficient tumors. Germline V gives CDR1 LNHDA, CDR2 SQIVND (reference sequence). The CDR3 loop spans 13 amino acids. V dropped 5 bases and J dropped 2 bases, with 7 bases sitting between them. Here immunoSEQ multiplex PCR was the method, and the copy in TCRdb shows in-frame clones only, minus some. The data contain 65,000 to 80,000 clones, approximately 78% of them seen just once; the ten biggest clones take up roughly 5%.

This sequence was found in an adult with mismatch repair-deficient cancer. This chain links TRBV19 with TRBJ1-5; D ambiguous. The sequencing used peripheral blood, collected 2 weeks after starting pembrolizumab. CDR3 in DNA: TGTGCCAGTAGTTCCCAGGGCAATCAGCCCCAGCATTTT. Protein: CASSSQGNQPQHF.